Given below is one T cell receptor (beta chain) in context. Generated by immunoSEQ multiplex PCR, the TCRdb table keeps only in-frame clones and is missing some. The sample comprises 150,000 to 200,000 clones, under 80% of which are singletons, and around 17% rests with the top ten. This specimen comes from a study of blood T cell repertoires in COVID-19. For the study at large: Both acute and convalescent COVID-19 samples were obtained from the United States, Italy and Spain.

The receptor comes from a woman between 50 and 59 years old with acute COVID-19. The sequenced material came from PBMCs or T cells enriched from blood (not recorded which).

CDR3 sequence (DNA): TGTGCCAGCACCCCGTTGGGACAGGCCATGGGCTACACCTTC. Its translation is CASTPLGQAMGYTF. The chain employs TRBV9 and TRBJ1-2; 8 bases are shared with TRBD1. CDR3 length: 14 residues. Looked up from germline, CDR1 is SGDLS and CDR2 is YYNGEE. The V and J ends lost 6 bases and 8 bases, in that order; junction bases with no gene match: 12.